The present T cell receptor (beta chain) was sequenced within a study of resident and recirculating memory T cells in vitiligo. General study findings and limits: No single dominant TCR clone appeared; lesion clonality varied.

This clone was seen only once. Its antigen remains unidentified. Data came from immunoSEQ multiplex PCR; TCRdb stores just in-frame clones and leaves some out. The data contain 40,000 to 50,000 clones, around 90% of them singletons. J gave up 3 bases and V 4 bases, and 18 bases lay outside the gene matches. Germline CDR1 LNHDA, CDR2 SQIVND (reference sequence). The CDR3 length is 18 residues. Confetti depigmentation, marking active vitiligo, was absent in these patients. Material for sequencing was blood. The chain employs TRBV19 and TRBJ2-7; 7 nucleotides match TRBD1. The clonotype originates from a male donor with vitiligo. The DNA of the CDR3 is TGTGCCAGTAGTAAGGTCAGGGGGAACCGACCGAGGGGCTACGAGCAGTACTTC. Translated: CASSKVRGNRPRGYEQYF.